The 18 T cell receptor beta chains listed next were all sequenced from one sample in a study of cytomegalovirus exposure and HLA in healthy donors. PCR was performed using 60 Vbeta and 13 Jbeta primers. This table comes from immunoSEQ multiplex PCR, and its TCRdb copy is limited to in-frame clones, with some not included. The sample records around 93,000 clones, around 73% being singletons. The specimen sequenced was PBMCs. Every receptor here comes from a woman aged 40 to 49 in good health and CMV-seronegative.

The chain is built from TRBV19 and TRBJ2-1, with 11 bases aligning to TRBD2. The CDR3 contains 15 residues. The junction had 8 bases not matched to a gene; V was cut back by 6 bases and J by 7 bases. Germline V gives CDR1 LNHDA, CDR2 SQIVND (reference sequence). The CDR3 is CASSLLAGVENEQFF. In nucleotides, the CDR3 is TGTGCCAGTAGCTTACTAGCGGGAGTCGAAAATGAGCAGTTCTTC.

J is TRBJ2-2 and V is TRBV7-9; 10 bases fit TRBD2. This CDR3 comprises 15 residues. J lost 6 bases, V lost 5 bases, and 6 bases had no gene match. Germline CDR1 and CDR2: SEHNR and FQNEAQ (reference sequence). The CDR3 sequence is CASSNSGRLSGELFF. CDR3 nucleotides: TGTGCCAGCAGCAATAGCGGGAGGTTGTCCGGGGAGCTGTTTTTT.

This clone was observed a few times. The chain uses TRBV15 and TRBJ2-2, with D perhaps matching TRBD2 (6 bases). The CDR3 covers 16 residues. CDR1 is LNHNV, CDR2 YYDKDF, per germline (reference sequence). Between the trimmed V and J ends, which lost 3 bases and 1 base, there was a span of 12 bases. CDR3 coding DNA: TGTGCCACCAGCAGTTTTCGACTAGAGAACACCGGGGAGCTGTTTTTT. Translation gives CATSSFRLENTGELFF.

The V and J genes are TRBV28 and TRBJ2-1; D is possibly TRBD2 (6 bases). V lost 6 bases to trimming and J lost 6 bases, with 15 bases between them. Germline assignment: CDR1 MDHEN and CDR2 SYDVKM. The CDR3 is made up of 14 amino acids. The CDR3 here is CASSPPGLLNEQFF. DNA for the CDR3: TGTGCCAGCAGCCCCCCGGGACTTCTCAATGAGCAGTTCTTC.

Written as DNA, the CDR3 is TGTGCCAGCAGCCCGTACTTCACCGGGACGCAGTATTTT. Its protein is CASSPYFTGTQYF. The chain recombines TRBV7-3 with TRBJ2-3; D gene uncertain. V lost 5 bases and J lost 9, with 15 bases in between. CDR1 SGHTA and CDR2 FQGTGA come from the germline V gene. CDR3 length: 13 residues.

V gene TRBV6-4 combines with J gene TRBJ2-3; 7 nucleotides match TRBD2. CDR3 length: 14 residues. Germline CDR1 reads MRHNA; CDR2 reads SNTAGT. The ends lost 0 bases at V and 4 bases at J; junction bases unmatched: 1. The CDR3 reads CASSDSGGADTQYF. In DNA, the CDR3 is TGTGCCAGCAGTGACTCGGGAGGGGCAGATACGCAGTATTTT.

This clone has just one count. The V call is TRBV2, the J call TRBJ2-3, with a possible D match to TRBD2 (6 bases). The CDR3 consists of 15 residues. V dropped 8 bases and J dropped 8 bases, with 23 bases sitting between them. Germline-derived CDR1 and CDR2 are SNHLY and FYNNEI. As DNA, the CDR3 is TGTGCCAGCGATGAGACTAGTAATCGTATCGGTACGCAGTATTTT. This gives the protein CASDETSNRIGTQYF.

The V call is TRBV4-1, the J call TRBJ2-1; 9 bases agree with TRBD2. Looked up from germline, CDR1 is MGHRA and CDR2 is YSYEKL. The CDR3 length is 15 residues. J gave up 8 bases and V 3 bases, and 8 bases lay outside the gene matches. The CDR3 protein is CASSHIRGRADEQFF. The DNA for the CDR3 is TGCGCCAGCAGCCACATTCGCGGGAGGGCCGATGAGCAGTTCTTC.

The rearrangement links TRBV28 to TRBJ1-4; maybe TRBD1 (5 bases). V shed 5 bases and J shed 5 bases, with 15 bases lying between them. Germline CDR1 reads MDHEN; CDR2 reads SYDVKM. CDR3 length: 15 residues. The CDR3 loop reads CASSPPGGANEKLFF. DNA of the CDR3: TGTGCCAGCAGTCCCCCGGGGGGTGCGAATGAAAAACTGTTTTTT.

The gene calls are TRBV15 and TRBJ2-3; 8 bases line up with TRBD2. Germline CDR1 reads LNHNV; CDR2 reads YYDKDF (reference sequence). This CDR3 has 15 residues. J lost 6 bases, V lost 0 bases, and 5 bases had no gene match. As DNA, the CDR3 is TGTGCCACCAGCAGAGATCCCAGCGGGAGCGATACGCAGTATTTT. Protein: CATSRDPSGSDTQYF.

This clone was recorded only once. V usage is TRBV6-5 and J usage is TRBJ1-2; perhaps TRBD1 as D (5 bases). CDR1 and CDR2 from the germline V gene are MNHEY and SVGAGI. The CDR3 loop spans 14 amino acids. V gave up 5 bases and J gave up 3 bases, with 13 bases separating them. The CDR3 bases are TGTGCCAGCAGTGATGGGGAGGGGCACTATGGCTACACCTTC. This gives the protein CASSDGEGHYGYTF.

The chain has TRBV11-3 and TRBJ2-1; 7 positions match TRBD2. Trimming cost V 4 bases and J 4 bases; bases outside gene matches: 4. Germline CDR1 reads SGHNT; CDR2 reads YENEEA. CDR3 length: 14 residues. CDR3 residues: CASSSRDYYNEQFF. DNA for the CDR3: TGTGCCAGCAGCTCCAGGGACTATTACAATGAGCAGTTCTTC.

This clone was detected once. This chain links TRBV5-5 with TRBJ2-3; 7 nucleotides match TRBD2. V dropped 0 bases and J dropped 2; count of bases not matched to a gene: 9. Looked up from germline, CDR1 is SGHKS and CDR2 is YYEKEE (reference sequence). The CDR3 has 17 residues. CDR3 nucleotides: TGTGCCAGCAGCTTGGCCATGCGGGAGTCGTTCACAGATACGCAGTATTTT. As protein: CASSLAMRESFTDTQYF. Complete variable domain (other parts from reference TRBV5-5 and TRBJ2-3): DAGVTQSPTHLIKTRGQQVTLRCSPISGHKSVSWYQQVLGQGPQFIFQYYEKEERGRGNFPDRFSARQFPNYSSELNVNALLLGDSALYLCASSLAMRESFTDTQYFGPGTRLTVL.

This clone has only one observation. V and J are TRBV7-9 and TRBJ2-3; the match to TRBD2 covers 14 bases. Germline trimming cut 4 bases from V and 4 bases from J; bases unmatched to any gene: 13. CDR1 SEHNR and CDR2 FQNEAQ come from the germline V gene (reference sequence). CDR3 length equals 19 residues. The CDR3 spells CASSSGLAGGIGRADTQYF. Written as DNA, the CDR3 is TGTGCCAGCAGCTCCGGACTAGCGGGAGGTATAGGACGGGCAGATACGCAGTATTTT.

This sequence joins TRBV11-2 and TRBJ2-5, with 15 bases matching TRBD2. V gave up 1 base and J gave up 4 bases; unmatched junction bases: 4. The germline V gene has CDR1 SGHAT and CDR2 FQNNGV. The CDR3 totals 17 residues. The CDR3 sequence: CASSLGTSGRAGETQYF. CDR3 bases: TGTGCCAGCAGCTTAGGGACTAGCGGGAGGGCCGGAGAGACCCAGTACTTC.

This clone was counted once. V usage is TRBV19 and J usage is TRBJ1-4; the D gene is possibly TRBD1 (6 bases). Trimming shortened V by 3 bases and J by 6 bases, and 8 bases separated the two germline ends. Per germline, CDR1 LNHDA and CDR2 SQIVND (reference sequence). The CDR3 length is 13 residues. The DNA of the CDR3 is TGTGCCAGTAGTATGGACAGAGATGAAAAACTGTTTTTT. This sequence encodes CASSMDRDEKLFF. Full variable domain (remainder filled in from reference TRBV19 and TRBJ1-4): DGGITQSPKYLFRKEGQNVTLSCEQNLNHDAMYWYRQDPGQGLRLIYYSQIVNDFQKGDIAEGYSVSREKKESFPLTVTSAQKNPTAFYLCASSMDRDEKLFFGSGTQLSVL.

This chain links TRBV2 with TRBJ1-4; TRBD1 is a possible D gene (5 bases). In germline, CDR1 is SNHLY, CDR2 FYNNEI. V lost 8 bases and J lost 8, with 15 bases in between. The CDR3 is made up of 13 amino acids. The CDR3 here is CASRWQGREKLFF. CDR3 DNA sequence: TGTGCCAGCCGTTGGCAGGGAAGGGAAAAACTGTTTTTT.

This rearrangement joins TRBV28 to TRBJ2-7, with D unresolved. The CDR3 sequence is 14 residues long. Trimming cost V 5 bases and J 7 bases, with 18 bases left between them. From germline, CDR1 is MDHEN and CDR2 SYDVKM. CDR3 sequence reads: CASSPPNHVTEQYF. The CDR3 coding sequence is TGTGCCAGCAGTCCTCCCAACCATGTAACTGAGCAGTACTTC. The whole variable domain, filled in from reference TRBV28 and TRBJ2-7, reads DVKVTQSSRYLVKRTGEKVFLECVQDMDHENMFWYRQDPGLGLRLIYFSYDVKMKEKGDIPEGYSVSREKKERFSLILESASTNQTSMYLCASSPPNHVTEQYFGPGTRLTVT.